This is a list of T cell receptor beta chains from one sample in a study of OX40 agonist ivuxolimab in advanced cancers. The assay was immunoSEQ multiplex PCR, and TCRdb's table has in-frame clones only and misses some. Here the sample spans about 93,000 clones, 92% being singletons. Material: CD4+ or CD8+ T cells sorted from blood, obtained in a trial of the OX40 agonist ivuxolimab. These receptor sequences come from an adult with an advanced solid tumor such as melanoma, head and neck, liver or kidney cancer. CDR3s include the opening cysteine and the closing phenylalanine or tryptophan. Fields, in order: V gene, D gene, clone size, J gene, CDR3 DNA, CDR3 protein. The D gene is left open where the match is weak. Expanded clones are given a class, and other clones once, few, many or no size at all.

TRBV5-1	TRBD2	.	TRBJ2-7	TGCGCCAGCAGTTCGGGACTAGCGGGTTCCTACGAGCAGTACTTC	CASSSGLAGSYEQYF
TRBV28	.	.	TRBJ2-2	TGTGCCAGCAGTTCGGGTCGGGGATACACCGGGGAGCTGTTTTTT	CASSSGRGYTGELFF
TRBV7-2	.	.	TRBJ2-3	TGTGCCAGCAGCTTAGCCCTCAGGGTCGTGGATACGCAGTATTTT	CASSLALRVVDTQYF
TRBV11-2	TRBD2	.	TRBJ2-1	TGTGCCAGCACTTCGGGGGGGGCTCTTCAGTTCTTC	CASTSGGALQFF
TRBV5-6	TRBD1	.	TRBJ2-1	TGTGCCAGCAGCTGGAACAGGGGGCGTCTTTACAATGAGCAGTTCTTC	CASSWNRGRLYNEQFF
TRBV5-1	.	.	TRBJ2-5	TGCGCCAGCAGCACCAGGGGAGGGGGCGAGGAGACCCAGTACTTC	CASSTRGGGEETQYF
TRBV11-3	TRBD2	.	TRBJ2-2	TGTGCCAGCAGCCGACTAGCGGGACCGAACACCGGGGAGCTGTTTTTT	CASSRLAGPNTGELFF
TRBV2	TRBD1	.	TRBJ1-1	TGTGCCAGCAGGGGGGGACAGATGAACACTGAAGCTTTCTTT	CASRGGQMNTEAFF
TRBV7-2	.	few	TRBJ2-5	TGTGCCAGCAGCCGAGCGGCAGTACAAGAGACCCAGTACTTC	CASSRAAVQETQYF
TRBV7-9	.	few	TRBJ1-6	TGTGCCAGCAGCTTAGACAGTTCCTATAATTCACCCCTCCACTTT	CASSLDSSYNSPLHF